This is a list of T cell receptor beta chains from one sample in a study of T cells in narcolepsy. The assay was immunoSEQ multiplex PCR, and TCRdb's table has in-frame clones only and misses some. This repertoire shows about 32,000 clones, 79% found once; its top ten account for 3.8%. Sequenced input: memory (CD45RA-) CD4+ T cells from blood. The source is a human donor in good health. Both conserved end residues are part of each CDR3.

>TRBV11-1
CASSPHEGVQETQYF
>TRBV10-3
CAISESISSGTFEQYF
>TRBV5-6
CASSVYLGSNYGYTF
>TRBV6-6
CASRLGTGRTEAFF
>TRBV10-1
CASNPGGMNTEAFF
>TRBV21-1
CASSKGSVHEQYF
>TRBV6-1
CASSVDRGASNQPQHF
>TRBV6-5
CASSPYTKREGEAFF
>TRBV7-9
CASSFRTVRLDTQYF
>TRBV6-1
CAVDRVNIQYF
>TRBV6-1
CASSVGGKVGAFF
>TRBV7-9
CASSLVTSGTETQYF
>TRBV5-1
CASSPWDSNTEAFF
>TRBV10-1
CASSVDRAGNTIYF
>TRBV11-3
CASSSPGTGVGYTF
>TRBV5-1
CASSPTGSGANVLTF
>TRBV6-1
CASSEITRNEQFF
>TRBV6-1
CASSEGRPSTDTQYF
>TRBV9
CASSVDVGRETQYF
>TRBV10-2
CASSDPLRAEKLFF
>TRBV10-1
CASRKDTGELFF
>TRBV19
CASSRDRGLYGYTF
>TRBV9
CASSVTTGGTAGELFF
>TRBV7-9
CASAWGRVTGELFF
>TRBV6-1
CASSGRTPTGYTF
>TRBV20-1
CSSGTSNEQFF
>TRBV6-1
CASSGGTTQETQYF
>TRBV6-1
CASSESDRGSYEQYF
>TRBV7-8
CASSRDTLYEQYF
>TRBV11-2
CASSLRVRDTEAFF
>TRBV5-5
CASKSDTANYGYTF
>TRBV10-3
CAISMGHGAYEQYF
>TRBV13
CASSFRTEAFF
>TRBV2
CARNGAGAKALYGYTF
>TRBV5-1
CASSSPRGGLKPGSYGYTF
>TRBV10-3
CAISESPGRDTIYF
>TRBV9
CASSVAAWPRSGANVLTF
>TRBV30
CAWSVLISASGYGYTF
>TRBV19
CASSIIGTGWKNTEAFF
>TRBV6-5
CASSYSSSGNTIYF
>TRBV10-2
CASTRLAGAGTDTQYF
>TRBV2
CASSGGQGRGRAHEQYF
>TRBV30
CARGRDEYEQYF
>TRBV6-1
CASSVTNTEAFF
>TRBV10-3
CAISVGSYEQYF
>TRBV15
CATSRDLGGVEQYF
>TRBV18
CASSPPGTDYGYTF
>TRBV6-1
CASSESGRLTEAFF
>TRBV14
CASSQEWDRVNEQFF
>TRBV5-1
CASSLAHTGGIDTQYF
>TRBV11-3
CASSSLAGLNNEQFF
>TRBV27
CASSLSAGDYEQYF
>TRBV29-1
CSVQEGVSGYTF
>TRBV4-1
CASSQAGTVSYEQYF
>TRBV5-1
CASSPLTRQGGNEKLFF
>TRBV5-1
CASSWDYYNEQFF